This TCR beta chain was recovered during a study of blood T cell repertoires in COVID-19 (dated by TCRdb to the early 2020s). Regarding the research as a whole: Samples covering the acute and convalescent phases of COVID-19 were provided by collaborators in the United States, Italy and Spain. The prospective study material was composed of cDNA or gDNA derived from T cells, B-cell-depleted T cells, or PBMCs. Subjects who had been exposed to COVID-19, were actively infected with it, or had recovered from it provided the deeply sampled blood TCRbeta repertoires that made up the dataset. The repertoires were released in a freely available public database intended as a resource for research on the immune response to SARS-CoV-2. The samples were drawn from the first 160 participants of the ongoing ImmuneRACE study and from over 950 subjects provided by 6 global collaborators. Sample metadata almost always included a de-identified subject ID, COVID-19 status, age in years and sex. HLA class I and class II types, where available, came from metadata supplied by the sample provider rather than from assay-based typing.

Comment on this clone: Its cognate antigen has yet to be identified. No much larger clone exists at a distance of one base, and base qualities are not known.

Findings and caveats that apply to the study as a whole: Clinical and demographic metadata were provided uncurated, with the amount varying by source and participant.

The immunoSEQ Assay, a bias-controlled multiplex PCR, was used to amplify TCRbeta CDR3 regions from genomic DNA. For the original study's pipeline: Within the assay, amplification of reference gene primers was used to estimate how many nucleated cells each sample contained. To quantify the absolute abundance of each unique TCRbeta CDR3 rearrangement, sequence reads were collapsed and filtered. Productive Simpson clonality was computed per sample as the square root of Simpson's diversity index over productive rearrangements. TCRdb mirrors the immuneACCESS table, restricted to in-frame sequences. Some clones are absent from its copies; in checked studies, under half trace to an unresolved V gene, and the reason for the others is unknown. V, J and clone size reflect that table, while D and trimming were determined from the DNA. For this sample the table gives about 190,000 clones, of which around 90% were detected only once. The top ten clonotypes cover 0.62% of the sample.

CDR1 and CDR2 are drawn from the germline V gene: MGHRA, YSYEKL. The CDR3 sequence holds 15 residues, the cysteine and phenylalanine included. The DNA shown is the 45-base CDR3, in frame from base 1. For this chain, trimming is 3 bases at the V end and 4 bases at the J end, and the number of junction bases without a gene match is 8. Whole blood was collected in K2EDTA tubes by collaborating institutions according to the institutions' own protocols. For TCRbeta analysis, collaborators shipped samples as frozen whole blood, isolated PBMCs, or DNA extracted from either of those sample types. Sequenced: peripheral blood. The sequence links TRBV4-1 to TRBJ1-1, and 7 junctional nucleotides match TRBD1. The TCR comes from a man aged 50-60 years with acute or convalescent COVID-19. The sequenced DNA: TGCGCCAGCAGCCAGGTACAGGGGACCGGCACTGAAGCTTTCTTT. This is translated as CASSQVQGTGTEAFF.